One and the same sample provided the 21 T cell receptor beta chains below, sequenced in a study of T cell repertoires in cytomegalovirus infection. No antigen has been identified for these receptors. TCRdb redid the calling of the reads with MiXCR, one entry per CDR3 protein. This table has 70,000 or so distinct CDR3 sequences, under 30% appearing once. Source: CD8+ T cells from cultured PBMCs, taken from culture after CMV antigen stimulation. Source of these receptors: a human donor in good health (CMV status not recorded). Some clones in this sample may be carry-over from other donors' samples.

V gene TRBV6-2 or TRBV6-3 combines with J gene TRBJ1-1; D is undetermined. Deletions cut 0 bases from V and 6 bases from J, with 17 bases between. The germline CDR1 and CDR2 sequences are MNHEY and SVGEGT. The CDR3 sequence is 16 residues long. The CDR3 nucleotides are TGTGCCAGCAGTTACTCGATAATCTCCAAGGGCGCTGAAGCTTTCTTT. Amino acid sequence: CASSYSIISKGAEAFF.

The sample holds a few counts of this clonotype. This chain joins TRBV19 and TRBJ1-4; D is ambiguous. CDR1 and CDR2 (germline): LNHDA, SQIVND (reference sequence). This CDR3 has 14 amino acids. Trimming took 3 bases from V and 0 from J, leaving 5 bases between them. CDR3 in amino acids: CASSMGSTNEKLFF. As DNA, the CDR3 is TGTGCCAGTAGTATGGGGTCAACTAATGAAAAACTGTTTTTT.

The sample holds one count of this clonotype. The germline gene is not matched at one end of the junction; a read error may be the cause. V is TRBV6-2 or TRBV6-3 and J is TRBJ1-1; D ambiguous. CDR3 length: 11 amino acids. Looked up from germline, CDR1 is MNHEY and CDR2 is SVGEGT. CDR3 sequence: CASSYSGNTEF. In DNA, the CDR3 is TGTGCCAGCAGTTACTCCGGGAACACTGAATTT.

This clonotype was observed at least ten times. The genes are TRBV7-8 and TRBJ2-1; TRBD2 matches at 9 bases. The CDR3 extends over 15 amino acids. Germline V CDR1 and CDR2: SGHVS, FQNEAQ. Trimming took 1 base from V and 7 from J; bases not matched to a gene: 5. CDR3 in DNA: TGTGCCAGCAGCTTAGAAGAGCGGGGGGAAAATGAGCAGTTCTTC. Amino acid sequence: CASSLEERGENEQFF. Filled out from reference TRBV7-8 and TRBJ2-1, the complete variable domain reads GAGVSQSPRYKVAKRGQDVALRCDPISGHVSLFWYQQALGQGPEFLTYFQNEAQLDKSGLPSDRFFAERPEGSVSTLKIQRTQQEDSAVYLCASSLEERGENEQFFGPGTRLTVL.

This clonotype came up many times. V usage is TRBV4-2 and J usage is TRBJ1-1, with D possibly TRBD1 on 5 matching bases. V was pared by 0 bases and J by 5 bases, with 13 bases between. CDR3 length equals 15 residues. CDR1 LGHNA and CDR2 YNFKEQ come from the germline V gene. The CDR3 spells CASSQEGDGETEAFF. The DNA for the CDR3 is TGTGCCAGCAGCCAAGAAGGGGATGGGGAGACTGAAGCTTTCTTT.

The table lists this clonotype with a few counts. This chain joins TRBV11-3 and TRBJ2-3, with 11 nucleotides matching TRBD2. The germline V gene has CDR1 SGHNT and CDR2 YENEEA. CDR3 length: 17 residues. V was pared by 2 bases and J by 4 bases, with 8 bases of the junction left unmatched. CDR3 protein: CASSLRVSGGAADTQYF. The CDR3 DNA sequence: TGTGCCAGCAGCTTAAGGGTTAGCGGGGGGGCGGCAGATACGCAGTATTTT.

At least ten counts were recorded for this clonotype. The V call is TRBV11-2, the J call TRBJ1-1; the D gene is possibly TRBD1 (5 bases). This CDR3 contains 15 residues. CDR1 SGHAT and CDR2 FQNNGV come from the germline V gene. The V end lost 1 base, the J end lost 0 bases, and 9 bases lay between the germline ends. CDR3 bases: TGTGCCAGCAGCTTAGCGGCCAGGGTGAACACTGAAGCTTTCTTT. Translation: CASSLAARVNTEAFF.

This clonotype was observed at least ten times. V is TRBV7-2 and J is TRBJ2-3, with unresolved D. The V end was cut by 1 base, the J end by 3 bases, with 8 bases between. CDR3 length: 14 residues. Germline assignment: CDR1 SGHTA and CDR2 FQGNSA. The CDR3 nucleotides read TGTGCCAGCAGCTTAGGTTGGGGAACAGATACGCAGTATTTT. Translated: CASSLGWGTDTQYF.

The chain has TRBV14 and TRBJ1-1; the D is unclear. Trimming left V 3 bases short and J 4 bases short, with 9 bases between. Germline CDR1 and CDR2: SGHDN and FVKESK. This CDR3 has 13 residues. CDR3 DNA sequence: TGTGCCAGCAGCCACCGGGATGCCACTGAAGCTTTCTTT. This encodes CASSHRDATEAFF.

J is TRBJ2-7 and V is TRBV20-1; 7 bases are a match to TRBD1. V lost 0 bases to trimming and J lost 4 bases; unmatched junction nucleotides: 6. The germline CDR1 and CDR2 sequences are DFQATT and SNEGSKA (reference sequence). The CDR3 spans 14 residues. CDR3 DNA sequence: TGCAGTGCTAGAGATCGAGGACAGGCGTACGAGCAGTACTTC. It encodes CSARDRGQAYEQYF.

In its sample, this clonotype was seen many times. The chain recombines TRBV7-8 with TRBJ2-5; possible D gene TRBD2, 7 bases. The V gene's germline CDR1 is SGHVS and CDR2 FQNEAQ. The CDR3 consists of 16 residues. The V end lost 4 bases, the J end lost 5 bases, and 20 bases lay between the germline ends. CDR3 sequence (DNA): TGTGCCAGCAGCTCAGGGGACGGGGGGCGGACGGAGACCCAGTACTTC. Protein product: CASSSGDGGRTETQYF.

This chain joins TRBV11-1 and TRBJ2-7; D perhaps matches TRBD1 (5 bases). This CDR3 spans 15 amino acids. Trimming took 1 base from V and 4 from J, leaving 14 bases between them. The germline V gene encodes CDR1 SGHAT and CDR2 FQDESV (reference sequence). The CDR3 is CASSLEGTGFYEQYF. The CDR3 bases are TGTGCCAGCAGCTTAGAAGGCACAGGTTTTTACGAGCAGTACTTC.

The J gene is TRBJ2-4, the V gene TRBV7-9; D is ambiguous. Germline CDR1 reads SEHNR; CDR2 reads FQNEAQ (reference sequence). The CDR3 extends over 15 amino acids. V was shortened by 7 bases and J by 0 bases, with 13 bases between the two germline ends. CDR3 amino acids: CASTSLHIAKNIQYF. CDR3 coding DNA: TGTGCCAGCACCTCCCTGCACATAGCCAAAAACATTCAGTACTTC.

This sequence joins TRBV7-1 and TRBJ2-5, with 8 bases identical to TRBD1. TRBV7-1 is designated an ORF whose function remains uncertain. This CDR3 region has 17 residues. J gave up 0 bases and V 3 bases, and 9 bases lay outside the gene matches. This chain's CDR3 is CASSSQWDRRNQETQYF. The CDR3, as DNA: TGTGCCAGCAGCTCCCAATGGGACAGGAGAAACCAAGAGACCCAGTACTTC.

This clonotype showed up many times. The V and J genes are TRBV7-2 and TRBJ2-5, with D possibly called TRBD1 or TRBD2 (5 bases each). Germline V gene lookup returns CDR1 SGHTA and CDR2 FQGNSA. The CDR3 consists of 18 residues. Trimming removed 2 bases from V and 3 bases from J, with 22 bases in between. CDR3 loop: CASSLLGESVRGKETQYF. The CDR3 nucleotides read TGTGCCAGCAGCTTATTGGGGGAGTCGGTCCGTGGAAAAGAGACCCAGTACTTC.

DNA of the CDR3: TGCAGTGCCATTGACAGGGACAATTCACCCCTCCACTTT. As protein: CSAIDRDNSPLHF. The chain carries TRBV20-1 and TRBJ1-6; 7 positions agree with TRBD1. CDR3 length: 13 residues. V lost 6 bases to trimming and J lost 7 bases; unmatched junction nucleotides: 6. Germline loops: CDR1 DFQATT, CDR2 SNEGSKA (reference sequence).

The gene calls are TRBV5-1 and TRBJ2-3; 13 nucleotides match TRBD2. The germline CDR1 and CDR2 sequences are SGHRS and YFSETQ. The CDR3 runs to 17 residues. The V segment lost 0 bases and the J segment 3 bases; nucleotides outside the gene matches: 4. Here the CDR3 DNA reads TGCGCCAGCAGCTTGGGGACTAGCGGGAGTAAGACAGATACGCAGTATTTT. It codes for CASSLGTSGSKTDTQYF.

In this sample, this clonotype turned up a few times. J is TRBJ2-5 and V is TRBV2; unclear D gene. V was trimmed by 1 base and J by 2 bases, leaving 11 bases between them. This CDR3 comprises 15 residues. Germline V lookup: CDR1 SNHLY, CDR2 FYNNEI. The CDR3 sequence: CASSEVDPGQETQYF. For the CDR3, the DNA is TGTGCCAGCAGTGAAGTCGACCCTGGGCAAGAGACCCAGTACTTC.

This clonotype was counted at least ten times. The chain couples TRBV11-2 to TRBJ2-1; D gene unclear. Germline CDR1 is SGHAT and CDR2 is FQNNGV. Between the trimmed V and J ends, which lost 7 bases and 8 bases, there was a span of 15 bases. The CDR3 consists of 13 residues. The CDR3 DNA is TGTGCCAGCATCCCCTTCGGTAGGGATGAGCAGTTCTTC. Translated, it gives CASIPFGRDEQFF.

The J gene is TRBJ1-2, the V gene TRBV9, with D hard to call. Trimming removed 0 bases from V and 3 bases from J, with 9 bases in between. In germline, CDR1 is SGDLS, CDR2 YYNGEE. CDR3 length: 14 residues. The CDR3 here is CASSVGEGDYGYTF. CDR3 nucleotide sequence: TGTGCCAGCAGCGTAGGTGAGGGTGACTATGGCTACACCTTC.

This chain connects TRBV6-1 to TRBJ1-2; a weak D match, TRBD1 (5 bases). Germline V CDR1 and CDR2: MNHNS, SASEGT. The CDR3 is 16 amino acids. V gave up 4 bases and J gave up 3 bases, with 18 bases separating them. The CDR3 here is CASSAGVEGFDYGYTF. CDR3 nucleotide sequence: TGTGCCAGCAGTGCTGGGGTTGAGGGGTTCGACTATGGCTACACCTTC.